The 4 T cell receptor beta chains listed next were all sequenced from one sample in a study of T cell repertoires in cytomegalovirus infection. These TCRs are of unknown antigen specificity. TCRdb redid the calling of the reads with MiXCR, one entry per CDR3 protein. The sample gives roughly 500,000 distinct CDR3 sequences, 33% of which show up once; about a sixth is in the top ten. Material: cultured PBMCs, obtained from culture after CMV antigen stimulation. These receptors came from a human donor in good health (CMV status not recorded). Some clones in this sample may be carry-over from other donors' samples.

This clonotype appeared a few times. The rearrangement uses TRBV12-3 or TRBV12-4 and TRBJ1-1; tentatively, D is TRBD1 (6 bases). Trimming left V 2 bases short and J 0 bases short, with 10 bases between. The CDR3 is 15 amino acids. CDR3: CASSLRGQLNTEAFF. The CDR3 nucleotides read TGTGCCAGCAGTTTACGGGGGCAGCTGAACACTGAAGCTTTCTTT.

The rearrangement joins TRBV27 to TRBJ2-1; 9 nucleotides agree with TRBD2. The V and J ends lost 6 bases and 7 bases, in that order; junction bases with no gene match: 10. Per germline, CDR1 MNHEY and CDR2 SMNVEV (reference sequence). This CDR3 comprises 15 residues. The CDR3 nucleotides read TGTGCCAGCAGCCCCGTAGCGGGAGTTGATAATGAGCAGTTCTTC. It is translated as CASSPVAGVDNEQFF.

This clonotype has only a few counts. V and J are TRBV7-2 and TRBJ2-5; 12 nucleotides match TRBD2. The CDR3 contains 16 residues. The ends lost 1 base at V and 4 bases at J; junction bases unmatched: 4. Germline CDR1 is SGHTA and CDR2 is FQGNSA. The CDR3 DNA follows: TGTGCCAGCAGCTTAGTGGCTAGCGGGAGGGTAGAGACCCAGTACTTC. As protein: CASSLVASGRVETQYF.

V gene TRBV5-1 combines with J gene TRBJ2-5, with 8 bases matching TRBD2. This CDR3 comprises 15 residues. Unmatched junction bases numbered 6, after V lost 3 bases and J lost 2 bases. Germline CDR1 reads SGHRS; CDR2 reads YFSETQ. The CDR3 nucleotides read TGCGCCAGCAGCTCCGGACTAGCAAATCAAGAGACCCAGTACTTC. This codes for CASSSGLANQETQYF.